The 11 T cell receptor beta chains given below trace back to one sample, sequenced in a study of tumor-infiltrating lymphocytes in primary liver carcinoma. Between about 19 and 34 mg of unsorted bulk tissue served as the source from which RNA and DNA were co-extracted. TCR beta cDNA was made from 400 to 600 ng total RNA with a constant-region primer. Amplification in three nested multiplex PCR rounds with slightly modified ARM-PCR gave rise to TCR beta libraries. The two initial PCR rounds, roughly 11 cycles each, used TRBV1-TRBV30 forward and C-beta reverse primers. Each CDR3 protein is one row after TCRdb ran MiXCR on the multiplex PCR reads. The data contain some 180,000 distinct CDR3 sequences, about 82% of them singletons. Specimen: tumor tissue from primary liver carcinoma. These receptors were collected from a man aged 40-50 years with primary liver carcinoma and hepatitis B virus infection.

In regard to this clonotype: Relative to the germline gene, one junction end is altered; a read error may explain this. The rearrangement uses TRBV5-3 and TRBJ2-7, with 9 bases that match TRBD2. TRBV5-3 is labeled an ORF, and its function is uncertain. This CDR3 region has 17 residues. The CDR3 bases are TGTGCCAGAAGCTTTATTCTCACCGGGACTAGCACGTACGAGCACTACTTC. Encoded protein: CARSFILTGTSTYEHYF.

This clonotype was counted once. Being one base from a much bigger clone, this may be a read error. This rearrangement joins TRBV5-4 to TRBJ2-2, with TRBD2 identical over 9 bases. This CDR3 has 16 residues. Germline values: CDR1 SGHNT, CDR2 YYREEE (reference sequence). The CDR3 sequence is CANSPGLAQNTGELFF. The CDR3 DNA sequence: TGTGCCAACAGCCCCGGACTAGCGCAGAACACCGGGGAGCTGTTTTTT.

As to this clonotype: An end of the junction differs from the germline gene, which may be a read error. The rearrangement uses TRBV4-1 and TRBJ2-1; perhaps TRBD2 as D (6 bases). Germline CDR1 and CDR2: MGHRA and YSYEKL. The CDR3 contains 19 residues. CDR3 in amino acids: CSSRQDRGGRTRVRNELFF. As DNA, the CDR3 is TGCTCCAGCAGACAAGACAGAGGAGGGAGGACCAGGGTTCGCAATGAGCTGTTCTTC.

Notes on this clonotype: One junction end disagrees with the germline gene, perhaps due to a read error. Written as DNA, the CDR3 is TGTGCCAGCAGTCACACCCTTCGGACCTTGGCCCCGAATCAGTCCCAGCATTTC. Translating gives CASSHTLRTLAPNQSQHF. The chain recombines TRBV6-2 or TRBV6-3 with TRBJ1-5; no definite D call. The germline gives CDR1 MNHEY, CDR2 SVGEGT. This CDR3 is built from 18 residues.

In regard to this clonotype: At one end the junction does not follow the germline gene, possibly because of a read error. The chain joins TRBV6-6 to TRBJ2-4; the D gene is possibly TRBD1 (5 bases). Germline assignment: CDR1 MNHNY and CDR2 SVGAGI (reference sequence). This CDR3 is built from 15 residues. The CDR3: CTSRPGQGARNIQYF. In nucleotides, the CDR3 is TGTACCAGCAGGCCAGGACAAGGTGCTAGGAACATTCAGTACTTC.

The V call is TRBV4-1, the J call TRBJ2-3, with 13 bases aligning to TRBD2. V lost 1 base and J lost 3; bases outside the gene matches: 10. This CDR3 contains 19 residues. CDR1 is MGHRA and CDR2 is YSYEKL in the germline V gene. Here the CDR3 DNA reads TGCGCCAGCAGCCAAGGTTGGACTAGCGGGAGTATCAGAACAGATACGCAGTATTTT. It specifies CASSQGWTSGSIRTDTQYF.

On this clonotype itself: One junction end does not reproduce the germline sequence, and a read error may be involved. The CDR3 DNA reads as TGTGCCAGCAGTTCCGGGACAAGGCGCCGGAATTCACTCCTCCACTTT. Residues: CASSSGTRRRNSLLHF. The V call is TRBV6-5, the J call TRBJ1-6; perhaps TRBD1 as D (6 bases). This CDR3 is 16 amino acids long. Germline CDR1 is MNHEY and CDR2 is SVGAGI.

In regard to this clonotype: The conserved final phenylalanine or tryptophan is absent from the CDR3, which likely points to a read error. The V and J genes are TRBV29-1 and TRBJ2-5; either TRBD1 or TRBD2 may fit D (5 bases each). The germline V gene has CDR1 SQVTM and CDR2 ANQGSEA. CDR3 length: 12 amino acids. The CDR3 DNA follows: TGCACCGTCCTAGCAGGGATGGATACCCAGTACTCC. This gives the protein CTVLAGMDTQYS.

A note on this clonotype: The CDR3 ends on some other residue instead of the conserved phenylalanine or tryptophan, so this is likely a read error. This chain joins TRBV29-1 and TRBJ2-5, with 7 nucleotides matching TRBD2. The CDR3 is made up of 16 amino acids. The germline V gene encodes CDR1 SQVTM and CDR2 ANQGSEA. CDR3 bases: TGCAGCGTTAAACCTGGAGGACTAGTTCTGGAAGAGACACAGTACATC. This encodes CSVKPGGLVLEETQYI.

Concerning this clonotype itself: This CDR3 is missing its conserved last phenylalanine or tryptophan, likely due to a read error. V is TRBV29-1 and J is TRBJ2-2, with D maybe TRBD2 (5 bases). The CDR3 consists of 11 residues. Germline CDR1 SQVTM, CDR2 ANQGSEA. This CDR3 reads CSVADTGKLFS. As DNA, the CDR3 is TGCAGCGTTGCTGACACCGGGAAGCTGTTTTCT.

A word on this clonotype: One junction end disagrees with the germline gene, perhaps due to a read error. The CDR3, as DNA: TGCAGCGTTGCAGGGGACTGGGGAATGAACACTGAATCTTTCTTT. It translates to CSVAGDWGMNTESFF. The chain uses TRBV29-1 and TRBJ1-1, with D tentatively TRBD1 (6 bases). Germline V gene sequence: CDR1 SQVTM, CDR2 ANQGSEA. CDR3 length: 15 amino acids.